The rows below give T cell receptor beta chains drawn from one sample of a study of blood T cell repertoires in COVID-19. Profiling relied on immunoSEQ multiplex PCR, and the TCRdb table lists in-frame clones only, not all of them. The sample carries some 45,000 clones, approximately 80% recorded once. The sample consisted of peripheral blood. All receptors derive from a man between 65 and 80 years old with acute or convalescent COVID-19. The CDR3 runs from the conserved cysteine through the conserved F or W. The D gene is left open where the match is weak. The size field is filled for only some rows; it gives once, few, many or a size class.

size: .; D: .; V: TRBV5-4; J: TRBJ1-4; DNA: TGTGCCAGCAGCTTGGAGCAGGGTGCAAAACTGTTTTTT; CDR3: CASSLEQGAKLFF
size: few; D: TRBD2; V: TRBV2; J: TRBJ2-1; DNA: TGTGCCAGCAGTGAAGGTAGCGGGGGTTCCTACAATGAGCAGTTCTTC; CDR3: CASSEGSGGSYNEQFF
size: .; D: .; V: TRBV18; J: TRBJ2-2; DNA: TGTGCCAGCTCACCACGGACTCACCGCAACACCGGGGAGCTGTTTTTT; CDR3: CASSPRTHRNTGELFF
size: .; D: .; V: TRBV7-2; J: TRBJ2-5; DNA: TGTGCCAGCAGCCCCTCCCCCCAAGAGACCCAGTACTTC; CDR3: CASSPSPQETQYF
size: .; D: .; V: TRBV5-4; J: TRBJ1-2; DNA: TGTGCCAGCAGCGGGAGCCAGGACTTCTATGGCTACACCTTC; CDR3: CASSGSQDFYGYTF
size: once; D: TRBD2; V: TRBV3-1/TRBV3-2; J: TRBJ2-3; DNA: TGTGCCAGCAGCCAAGATCAGTCTAGCGGGGACACAGATACGCAGTATTTT; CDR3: CASSQDQSSGDTDTQYF
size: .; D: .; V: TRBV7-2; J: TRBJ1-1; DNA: TGTGCCGGTCGGCGGGAGATGAACACTGAAGCTTTCTTT; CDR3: CAGRREMNTEAFF
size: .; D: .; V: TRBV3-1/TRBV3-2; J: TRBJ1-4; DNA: TGTGCCAGCAGGCGGGGGAATGAAAAACTGTTTTTT; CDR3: CASRRGNEKLFF
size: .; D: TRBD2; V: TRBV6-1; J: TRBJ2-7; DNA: TGTGCCAGCAGTGAAGCGGAGCGGGGGGTCTCCTACGAGCAGTACTTC; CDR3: CASSEAERGVSYEQYF
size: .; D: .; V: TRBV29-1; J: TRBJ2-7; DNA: TGCAGCGTTGAAGGGTCAGCCTACGAGCAGTACTTC; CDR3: CSVEGSAYEQYF
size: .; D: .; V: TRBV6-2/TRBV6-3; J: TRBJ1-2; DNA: TGTGCCAGCAGTTTCCAGGTCACCGGCTACACCTTC; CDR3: CASSFQVTGYTF
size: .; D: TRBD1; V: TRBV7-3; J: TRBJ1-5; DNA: TGTGCCAGCAGCTTATGGACAGGGGGCTTCTCTGGCAATCAGCCCCAGCATTTT; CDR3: CASSLWTGGFSGNQPQHF
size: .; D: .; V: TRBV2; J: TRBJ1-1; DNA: TGTGCCAGCAGCGAACAGGGGAACACTGAAGCTTTCTTT; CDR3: CASSEQGNTEAFF
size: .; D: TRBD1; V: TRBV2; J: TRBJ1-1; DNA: TGTGCCAGCATGTGGGCCCACAGGGGGGAGAACACTGAAGCTTTCTTT; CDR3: CASMWAHRGENTEAFF
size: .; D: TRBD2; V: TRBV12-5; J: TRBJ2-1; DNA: TGTGCTAGTGGTTTTGGTAGCGGGCAGGGCAATGAGCAGTTCTTC; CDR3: CASGFGSGQGNEQFF
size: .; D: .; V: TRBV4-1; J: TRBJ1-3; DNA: TGCGCCAGCAGCCCTCGGAGGCTAGAGAGCTCTGGAAACACCATATATTTT; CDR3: CASSPRRLESSGNTIYF
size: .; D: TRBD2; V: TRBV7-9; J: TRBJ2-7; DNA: TGTGCCAGCAGCTCCGACGTGGGGACTAGCGGGGGAACTTCCTACGAGCAGTACTTC; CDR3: CASSSDVGTSGGTSYEQYF
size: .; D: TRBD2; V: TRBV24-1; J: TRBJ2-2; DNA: TGTGCCACCAGCCTTAGCGGGGGGGCGAGCACCGGGGAGCTGTTTTTT; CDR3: CATSLSGGASTGELFF
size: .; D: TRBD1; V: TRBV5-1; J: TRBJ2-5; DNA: TGCGCCAGCAGCTCCGGCGGGGCAGGGGGCGTAGAGACCCAGTACTTC; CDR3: CASSSGGAGGVETQYF
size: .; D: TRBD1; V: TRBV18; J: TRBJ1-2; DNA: TGTGCCAGCTCACCGATGCGAGGGACAGGGGGCTACACCTTC; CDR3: CASSPMRGTGGYTF
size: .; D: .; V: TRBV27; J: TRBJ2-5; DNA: TGTGCCAGCAGTTTTACGCTGAGGGAGACCCAGTACTTC; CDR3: CASSFTLRETQYF
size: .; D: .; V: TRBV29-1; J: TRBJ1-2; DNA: TGCAGCACGTTTGAAAGGGACTCATACTATGGCTACACCTTC; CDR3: CSTFERDSYYGYTF
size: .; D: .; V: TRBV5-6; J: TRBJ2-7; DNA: TGTGCCAGCACCAGCAGGGGGCTCGGGGGGCCCATCTCCTACGAGCAGTACTTC; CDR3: CASTSRGLGGPISYEQYF
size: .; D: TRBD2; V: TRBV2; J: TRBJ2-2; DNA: TGTGCCAGAGGCACTAGCGGGGTCACCGGGGAGCTGTTTTTT; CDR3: CARGTSGVTGELFF
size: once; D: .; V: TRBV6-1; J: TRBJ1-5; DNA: TGTGCCAGCAGTGAAAACAGGAATAGCAATCAGCCCCAGCATTTT; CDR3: CASSENRNSNQPQHF
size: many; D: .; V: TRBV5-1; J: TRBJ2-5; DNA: TGCGCCAGCAGCTTGCGTGGCGGGGGCAGGGAGACCCAGTACTTC; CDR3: CASSLRGGGRETQYF
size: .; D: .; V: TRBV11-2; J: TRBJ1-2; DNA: TGTGCCAGCAGCTTAGCGGCTGGAGAGCGTTTGGTTGGCTACACCTTC; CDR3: CASSLAAGERLVGYTF
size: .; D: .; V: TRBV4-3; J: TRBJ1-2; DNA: TGCGCCAGCAGCCAAGATGGGGCGGGGGCTGTCTATGGCTACACCTTC; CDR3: CASSQDGAGAVYGYTF
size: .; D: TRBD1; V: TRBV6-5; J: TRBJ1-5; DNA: TGTGCCAGCACCATGGGACAGGGCAGGGGTCAGCCCCAGCATTTT; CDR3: CASTMGQGRGQPQHF
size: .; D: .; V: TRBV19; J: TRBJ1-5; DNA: TGTGCCAGTAGTATAAGCAGGGTGGATCAGCCCCAGCATTTT; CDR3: CASSISRVDQPQHF
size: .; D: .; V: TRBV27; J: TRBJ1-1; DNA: TGTGCCAGCCAATTCTCAGGGAGGGGCACTGAAGCTTTCTTT; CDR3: CASQFSGRGTEAFF
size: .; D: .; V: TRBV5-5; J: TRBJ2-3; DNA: TGTGCCAGCAGCCTACTAACAGGGATCAACACAGATACGCAGTATTTT; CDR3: CASSLLTGINTDTQYF
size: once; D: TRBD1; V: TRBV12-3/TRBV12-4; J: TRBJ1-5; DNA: TGTGCCAGCAGGGGACAGGGGCCTCAGCCCCAGCATTTT; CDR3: CASRGQGPQPQHF
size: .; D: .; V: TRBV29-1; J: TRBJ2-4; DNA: TGCAGCGTTCAGGGATCCGTGGCCAAAAACATTCAGTACTTC; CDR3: CSVQGSVAKNIQYF
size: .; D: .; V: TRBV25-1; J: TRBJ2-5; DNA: TGTGCCAGCAGGGTACACGGGGGACAAGAGACCCAGTACTTC; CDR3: CASRVHGGQETQYF
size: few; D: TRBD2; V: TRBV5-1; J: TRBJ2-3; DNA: TGCGCCAGCCATGAGGTAGCGGGGGGGGCGTCAGATACGCAGTATTTT; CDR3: CASHEVAGGASDTQYF
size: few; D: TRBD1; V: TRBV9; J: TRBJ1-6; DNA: TGTGCCAGCAGCGTAGAGGGACAGGGAGTCTCACCCCTCCACTTT; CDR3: CASSVEGQGVSPLHF
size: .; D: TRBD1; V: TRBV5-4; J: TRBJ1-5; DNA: TGTGCCAGCAGCTTGAGTGGACAGGGGGATCAGCCCCAGCATTTT; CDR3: CASSLSGQGDQPQHF
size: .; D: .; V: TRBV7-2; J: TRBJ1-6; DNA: TGTGCCAGCAGCTTAGGGCAGGGTGAGGATTCACCCCTCCACTTT; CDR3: CASSLGQGEDSPLHF
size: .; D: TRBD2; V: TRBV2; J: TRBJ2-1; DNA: TGTGCCAGCAGGGGACTAGCCAACAATGAGCAGTTCTTC; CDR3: CASRGLANNEQFF
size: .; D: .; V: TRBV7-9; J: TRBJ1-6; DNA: TGTGCCAGCAGCTTAGATGGCCCCACGAATTCACCCCTCCACTTT; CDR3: CASSLDGPTNSPLHF
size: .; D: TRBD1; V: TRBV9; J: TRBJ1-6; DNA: TGTGCCAGCAGCCAAACTAAAGACAGGGGGTTGTTCTATAATTCACCCCTCCACTTT; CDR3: CASSQTKDRGLFYNSPLHF
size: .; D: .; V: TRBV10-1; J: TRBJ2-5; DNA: TGCGCCAGCAGTCGCCCGACTAGCCAAGAGACCCAGTACTTC; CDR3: CASSRPTSQETQYF
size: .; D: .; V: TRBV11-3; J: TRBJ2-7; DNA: TGTGCCAGCAGCGCCCCAGGGGACGAGCAGTACTTC; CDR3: CASSAPGDEQYF
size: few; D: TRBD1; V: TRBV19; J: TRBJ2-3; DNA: TGTGCCAGTAGTATGTGGACAGGGAGCACAGATACGCAGTATTTT; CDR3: CASSMWTGSTDTQYF
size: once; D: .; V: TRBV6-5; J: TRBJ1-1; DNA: TGTGCCAGCACTGCCGACAGATTGAACACTGAAGCTTTCTTT; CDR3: CASTADRLNTEAFF
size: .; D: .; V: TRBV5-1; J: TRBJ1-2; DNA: TGCGCCAGCAGCTTCCAAGCAGGCTTCTCCTATGGCTACACCTTC; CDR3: CASSFQAGFSYGYTF
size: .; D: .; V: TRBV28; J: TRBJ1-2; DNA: TGTGCCAGCAGACTAGCAGGGACGATGAGGGCGGACTATGGCTACACCTTC; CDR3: CASRLAGTMRADYGYTF
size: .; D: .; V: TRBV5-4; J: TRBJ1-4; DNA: TGTGCCAGCAGCTTGGCGTCGGGAGTTAATGAAAAACTGTTTTTT; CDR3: CASSLASGVNEKLFF
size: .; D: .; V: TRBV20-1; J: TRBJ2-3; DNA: TGCAGTGTTACCCGGGGAGATACGCAGTATTTT; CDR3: CSVTRGDTQYF